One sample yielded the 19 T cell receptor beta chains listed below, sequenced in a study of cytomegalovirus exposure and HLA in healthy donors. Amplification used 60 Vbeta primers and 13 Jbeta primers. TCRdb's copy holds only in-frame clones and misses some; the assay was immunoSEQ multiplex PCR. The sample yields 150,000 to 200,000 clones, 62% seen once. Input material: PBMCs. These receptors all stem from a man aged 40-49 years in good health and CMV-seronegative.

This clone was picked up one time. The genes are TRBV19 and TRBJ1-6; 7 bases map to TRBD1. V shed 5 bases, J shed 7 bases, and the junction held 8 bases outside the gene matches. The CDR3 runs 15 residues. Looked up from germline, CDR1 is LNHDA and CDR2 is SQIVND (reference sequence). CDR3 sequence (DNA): TGTGCCAGTAGTGCCCCTACAGGGGTGAATTCACCCCTCCACTTT. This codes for CASSAPTGVNSPLHF.

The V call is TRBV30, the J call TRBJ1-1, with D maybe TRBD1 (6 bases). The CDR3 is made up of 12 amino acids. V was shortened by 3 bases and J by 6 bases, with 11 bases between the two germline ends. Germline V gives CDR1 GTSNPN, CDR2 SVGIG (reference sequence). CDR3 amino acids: CAWSRTEAEAFF. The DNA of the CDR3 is TGTGCCTGGAGCCGGACAGAGGCTGAAGCTTTCTTT. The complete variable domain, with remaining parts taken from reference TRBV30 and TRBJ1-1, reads SQTIHQWPATLVQPVGSPLSLECTVEGTSNPNLYWYRQAAGRGLQLLFYSVGIGQISSEVPQNLSASRPQDRQFILSSKKLLLSDSGFYLCAWSRTEAEAFFGQGTRLTVV.

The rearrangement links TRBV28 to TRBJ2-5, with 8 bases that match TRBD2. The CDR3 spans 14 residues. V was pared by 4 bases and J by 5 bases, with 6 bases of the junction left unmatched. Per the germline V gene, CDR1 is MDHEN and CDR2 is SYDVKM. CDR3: CASSSAGGRETQYF. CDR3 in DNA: TGTGCCAGCAGTTCTGCGGGGGGTAGGGAGACCCAGTACTTC.

The CDR3 spells CASRGTGIFQPQHF. The CDR3 DNA reads as TGTGCCAGCAGGGGGACAGGGATATTTCAGCCCCAGCATTTT. The chain uses TRBV25-1 and TRBJ1-5; TRBD1 aligns across 9 bases. Germline V gene data show CDR1 as MGHDK and CDR2 as SYGVNS. The CDR3 has 14 amino acids. V lost 6 bases and J lost 6; bases outside the gene matches: 6.

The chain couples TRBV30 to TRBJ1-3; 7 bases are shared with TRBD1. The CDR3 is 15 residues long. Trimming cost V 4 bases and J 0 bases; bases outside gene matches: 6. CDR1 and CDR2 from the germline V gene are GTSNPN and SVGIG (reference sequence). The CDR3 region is CAWTQGGLSGNTIYF. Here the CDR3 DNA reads TGTGCCTGGACGCAGGGGGGACTCTCTGGAAACACCATATATTTT.

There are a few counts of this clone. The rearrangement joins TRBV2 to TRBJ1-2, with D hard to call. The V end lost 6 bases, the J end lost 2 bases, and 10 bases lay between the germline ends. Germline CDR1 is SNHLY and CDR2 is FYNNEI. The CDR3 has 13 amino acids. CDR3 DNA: TGTGCCAGCAGAACGCCCAGGAACTATGGCTACACCTTC. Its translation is CASRTPRNYGYTF. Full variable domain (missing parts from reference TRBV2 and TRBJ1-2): EPEVTQTPSHQVTQMGQEVILRCVPISNHLYFYWYRQILGQKVEFLVSFYNNEISEKSEIFDDQFSVERPDGSNFTLKIRSTKLEDSAMYFCASRTPRNYGYTFGSGTRLTVV.

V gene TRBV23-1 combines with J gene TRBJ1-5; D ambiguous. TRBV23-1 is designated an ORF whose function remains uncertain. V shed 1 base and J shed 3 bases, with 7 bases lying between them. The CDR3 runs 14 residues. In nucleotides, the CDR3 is TGCGCCAGCAGTCAATTCCCAGACAATCAGCCCCAGCATTTT. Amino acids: CASSQFPDNQPQHF.

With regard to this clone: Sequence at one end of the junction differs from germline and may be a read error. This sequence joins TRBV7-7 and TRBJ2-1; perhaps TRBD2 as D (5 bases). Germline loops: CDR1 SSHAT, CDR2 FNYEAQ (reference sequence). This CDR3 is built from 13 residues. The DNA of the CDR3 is TGTGCTAGCAGTCCCGGCTCCTCGGGAGAGCAGTTCTTC. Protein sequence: CASSPGSSGEQFF.

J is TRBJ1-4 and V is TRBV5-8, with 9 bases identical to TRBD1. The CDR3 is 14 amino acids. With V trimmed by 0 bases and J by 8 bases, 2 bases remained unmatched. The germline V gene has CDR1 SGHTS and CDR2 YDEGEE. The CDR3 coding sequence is TGTGCCAGCAGCTTGGAACAGGGGGCCGAAAAACTGTTTTTT. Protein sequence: CASSLEQGAEKLFF.

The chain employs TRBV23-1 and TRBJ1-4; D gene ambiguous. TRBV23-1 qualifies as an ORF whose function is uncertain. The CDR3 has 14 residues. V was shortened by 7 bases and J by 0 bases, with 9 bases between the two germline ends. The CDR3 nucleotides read TGCGCCAGCAATCCGGGTGCAACTAATGAAAAACTGTTTTTT. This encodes CASNPGATNEKLFF.

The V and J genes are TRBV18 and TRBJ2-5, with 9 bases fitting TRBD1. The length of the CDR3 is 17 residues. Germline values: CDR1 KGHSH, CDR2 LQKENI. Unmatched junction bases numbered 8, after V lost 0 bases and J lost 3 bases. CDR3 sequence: CASSPPDTRTGEETQYF. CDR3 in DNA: TGTGCCAGCTCACCACCCGATACCCGGACAGGGGAAGAGACCCAGTACTTC.

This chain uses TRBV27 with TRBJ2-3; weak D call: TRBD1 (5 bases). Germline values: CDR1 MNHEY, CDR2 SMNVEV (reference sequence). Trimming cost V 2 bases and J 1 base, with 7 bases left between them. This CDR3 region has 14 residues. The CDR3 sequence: CASSLQGGTDTQYF. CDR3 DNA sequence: TGTGCCAGCAGTTTACAAGGGGGCACAGATACGCAGTATTTT.

The CDR3 region is CASSVAQGIETQYF. The CDR3 nucleotides read TGTGCCAGCAGCGTAGCGCAGGGAATAGAGACCCAGTACTTC. The J gene is TRBJ2-5, the V gene TRBV9; TRBD1 is a possible D gene (5 bases). The germline V gene has CDR1 SGDLS and CDR2 YYNGEE. V was pared by 0 bases and J by 4 bases, with 10 bases between. CDR3 size: 14 residues.

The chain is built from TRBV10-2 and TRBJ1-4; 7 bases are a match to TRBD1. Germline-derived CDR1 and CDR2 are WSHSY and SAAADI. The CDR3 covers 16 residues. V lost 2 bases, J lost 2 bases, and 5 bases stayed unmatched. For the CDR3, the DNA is TGCGCCAGCAGTGAGCGAGGGGGCGTCACTAATGAAAAACTGTTTTTT. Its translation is CASSERGGVTNEKLFF.

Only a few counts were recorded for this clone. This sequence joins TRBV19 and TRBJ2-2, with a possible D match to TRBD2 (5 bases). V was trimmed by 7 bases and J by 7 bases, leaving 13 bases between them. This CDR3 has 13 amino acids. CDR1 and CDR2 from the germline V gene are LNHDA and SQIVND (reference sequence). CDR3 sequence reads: CASTKGVHGELFF. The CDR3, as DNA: TGTGCCAGTACCAAGGGAGTACACGGGGAGCTGTTTTTT.

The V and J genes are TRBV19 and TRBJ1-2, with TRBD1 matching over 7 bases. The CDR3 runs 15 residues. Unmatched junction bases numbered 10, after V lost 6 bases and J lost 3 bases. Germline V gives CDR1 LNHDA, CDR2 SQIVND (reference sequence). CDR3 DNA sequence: TGTGCCAGTAGGGTAACAGGGGTAGGGGACTATGGCTACACCTTC. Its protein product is CASRVTGVGDYGYTF.

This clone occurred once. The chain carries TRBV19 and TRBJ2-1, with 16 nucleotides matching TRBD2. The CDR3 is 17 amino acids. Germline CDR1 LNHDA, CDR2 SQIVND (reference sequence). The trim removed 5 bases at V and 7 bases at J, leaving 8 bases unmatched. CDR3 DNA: TGTGCCAGTAGTCTTTGGGGACTAGCGGGGGGGTCAAATGAGCAGTTCTTC. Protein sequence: CASSLWGLAGGSNEQFF.

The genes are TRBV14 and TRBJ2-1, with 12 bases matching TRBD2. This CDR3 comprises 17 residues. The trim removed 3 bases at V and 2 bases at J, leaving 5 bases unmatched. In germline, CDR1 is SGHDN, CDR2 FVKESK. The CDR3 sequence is CASSQDGLAGPYNEQFF. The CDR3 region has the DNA TGTGCCAGCAGCCAGGATGGACTAGCGGGGCCCTACAATGAGCAGTTCTTC.

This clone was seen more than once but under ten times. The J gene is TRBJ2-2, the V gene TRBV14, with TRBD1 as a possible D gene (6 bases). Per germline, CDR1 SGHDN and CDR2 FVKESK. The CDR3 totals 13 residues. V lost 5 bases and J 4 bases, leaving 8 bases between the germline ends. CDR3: CASSSRGTGELFF. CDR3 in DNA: TGTGCCAGCAGCTCCAGGGGCACCGGGGAGCTGTTTTTT.